These T cell receptor beta chains were read from a single sample in a study of siplizumab effects on memory and regulatory T cells. Sequenced by immunoSEQ multiplex PCR; TCRdb stores in-frame clones only, minus some. This sample has 90,000 to 120,000 clones; more than 85% occur once, and the top ten carry about 2.4%. The sequenced sample was CD4+ T cells sorted from blood. These receptors originate from a human donor in good health. Some clones in this sample may be carry-over from other donors' samples. The CDR3 runs from the conserved cysteine through the conserved F or W. The D gene is left open where the match is weak. A clone size is listed for some rows: how often the clone was seen (once, few, many), or a class if it is expanded.

clone_size d_call j_call v_call cdr3_aa cdr3_nt
. TRBD1 TRBJ2-2 TRBV9 CASSTHRGPPNTGELFF TGTGCCAGCAGCACTCACAGGGGGCCCCCCAACACCGGGGAGCTGTTTTTT
. TRBD2 TRBJ2-3 TRBV29-1 CSGREGPDTQYF TGCAGCGGCCGGGAGGGTCCGGATACGCAGTATTTT
. . TRBJ2-7 TRBV6-1 CASRPLASRTEQYF TGTGCCAGCAGACCTCTAGCATCGAGAACCGAGCAGTACTTC
. TRBD2 TRBJ2-3 TRBV9 CASSVGTSGGNTDTQYF TGTGCCAGCAGCGTAGGGACTAGCGGGGGGAACACAGATACGCAGTATTTT
. TRBD1 TRBJ1-5 TRBV4-2 CASSQLPGQGNQPQHF TGTGCCAGCAGCCAACTACCGGGACAGGGTAATCAGCCCCAGCATTTT
. . TRBJ2-1 TRBV7-9 CASSLEGAPKDEQFF TGTGCCAGCAGCTTGGAGGGAGCCCCCAAGGATGAGCAGTTCTTC
. . TRBJ2-7 TRBV7-2 CASSPAYEQYF TGTGCCAGCAGCCCCGCCTACGAGCAGTACTTC
few . TRBJ1-2 TRBV6-5 CASSYSGQNYGYTF TGTGCCAGCAGTTACTCGGGACAAAACTATGGCTACACCTTC
. . TRBJ2-3 TRBV10-3 CAISEWTSTDTQYF TGTGCCATCAGTGAGTGGACTAGCACAGATACGCAGTATTTT
. TRBD2 TRBJ2-3 TRBV27 CASSHTSGSTDTQYF TGTGCCAGCAGTCATACTAGCGGGAGCACAGATACGCAGTATTTT
. TRBD1 TRBJ1-2 TRBV29-1 CSVEEEDRAANYGYTF TGCAGCGTTGAAGAGGAGGACAGGGCAGCTAACTATGGCTACACCTTC
. . TRBJ1-3 TRBV5-1 CASGPGTRSGNTIYF TGCGCCAGCGGTCCCGGGACACGGTCTGGAAACACCATATATTTT
. . TRBJ2-5 TRBV7-3 CASSLARLETQYF TGTGCCAGCAGCTTAGCGAGATTGGAGACCCAGTACTTC
. . TRBJ1-1 TRBV7-9 CASSLKVNTEAFF TGTGCCAGCAGCTTAAAGGTGAACACTGAAGCTTTCTTT
. . TRBJ1-1 TRBV6-5 CASSYSSNTEAFF TGTGCCAGCAGTTACTCATCGAACACTGAAGCTTTCTTT
. . TRBJ2-7 TRBV4-1 CASSQFFAQLDYEQYF TGCGCCAGCAGCCAATTTTTTGCACAGCTTGACTACGAGCAGTACTTC
. . TRBJ2-7 TRBV20-1 CSALETYEQYF TGCAGTGCGTTGGAGACCTACGAGCAGTACTTC
. . TRBJ2-3 TRBV5-1 CASSLALGADTQYF TGCGCCAGCAGCTTGGCGCTAGGAGCGGATACGCAGTATTTT
. . TRBJ1-2 TRBV18 CASSPSGTQANYGYTF TGTGCCAGCTCACCCTCCGGGACTCAAGCTAACTATGGCTACACCTTC
few . TRBJ2-5 TRBV27 CASNPDPSRQTQYF TGTGCCAGCAACCCGGACCCCTCCCGCCAGACCCAGTACTTC
. . TRBJ1-4 TRBV28 CASSVPDLEKLFF TGTGCCAGCAGTGTCCCCGACTTGGAAAAACTGTTTTTT
. . TRBJ2-5 TRBV29-1 CSVGTEGETQYF TGCAGCGTTGGGACAGAGGGAGAGACCCAGTACTTC
few . TRBJ2-7 TRBV10-2 CASSETVGEQYF TGCGCCAGCAGTGAGACTGTTGGCGAGCAGTACTTC
. . TRBJ1-2 TRBV30 CAWSRGGGYTF TGTGCCTGGAGTCGGGGAGGAGGCTACACCTTC
. . TRBJ2-2 TRBV6-1 CASSFELHTGELFF TGTGCCAGCAGTTTCGAGCTCCACACCGGGGAGCTGTTTTTT
. . TRBJ2-5 TRBV6-1 CASSAGAKPSLIKETQYF TGTGCCAGCAGTGCAGGGGCTAAACCGTCTCTGATCAAAGAGACCCAGTACTTC
once TRBD2 TRBJ2-7 TRBV11-2 CASSSLAGADEQYF TGTGCCAGCAGCTCGCTAGCGGGAGCGGACGAGCAGTACTTC
. . TRBJ2-7 TRBV28 CASSSRFYEQYF TGTGCCAGCAGTTCAAGATTCTACGAGCAGTACTTC
. . TRBJ2-1 TRBV7-3 CASSPIQLSSYNEQFF TGTGCCAGCAGCCCGATCCAGTTATCCTCCTACAATGAGCAGTTCTTC
. TRBD2 TRBJ2-3 TRBV2 CASTGLAGGADTQYF TGTGCCAGCACCGGACTAGCGGGAGGGGCGGATACGCAGTATTTT
. . TRBJ2-3 TRBV27 CASSTTSTDTQYF TGTGCCAGCAGTACCACTAGCACAGATACGCAGTATTTT
. . TRBJ2-3 TRBV23-1 CASSQGAPPEVDTQYF TGCGCCAGCAGTCAAGGTGCACCCCCGGAGGTTGATACGCAGTATTTT
. . TRBJ2-1 TRBV20-1 CSAWDHEQFF TGCAGTGCCTGGGACCATGAGCAGTTCTTC
. . TRBJ2-5 TRBV7-2 CASSLGGSSRETQYF TGTGCCAGCAGCTTAGGGGGCTCGAGTAGGGAGACCCAGTACTTC
. . TRBJ2-5 TRBV7-3 CASSQTAEGETQYF TGTGCCAGCAGCCAAACGGCGGAGGGAGAGACCCAGTACTTC
. . TRBJ2-7 TRBV6-5 CASRSYRSYEQYF TGTGCCAGCAGAAGTTACAGGTCCTACGAGCAGTACTTC
. . TRBJ1-6 TRBV2 CAGAVGSYSPLHF TGTGCCGGGGCGGTGGGGAGCTATTCACCCCTCCACTTT
. TRBD2 TRBJ2-1 TRBV5-1 CASSFSGRDNNEQFF TGCGCCAGCAGCTTTAGCGGGAGGGATAACAATGAGCAGTTCTTC
. . TRBJ2-5 TRBV5-6 CASSPGPLTQTQYF TGTGCCAGCAGCCCCGGGCCCCTGACCCAGACCCAGTACTTC
. TRBD1 TRBJ2-3 TRBV6-5 CASSYLGQGQEDTQYF TGTGCCAGCAGTTATTTGGGACAGGGGCAGGAAGATACGCAGTATTTT
. . TRBJ1-1 TRBV6-5 CASSLSGSVNTEAFF TGTGCCAGCAGCCTCTCGGGGTCCGTGAACACTGAAGCTTTCTTT
. TRBD1 TRBJ2-7 TRBV7-6 CASSLRTGGSEQYF TGTGCCAGCAGCTTGAGGACAGGGGGCAGCGAGCAGTACTTC
. TRBD1 TRBJ1-4 TRBV5-1 CASSPGQPNEKLFF TGCGCCAGCAGCCCGGGACAGCCTAATGAAAAACTGTTTTTT
. TRBD1 TRBJ1-1 TRBV5-4 CASSLSQGALGAEAFF TGTGCCAGCAGCTTGAGCCAGGGGGCGCTTGGGGCTGAAGCTTTCTTT
. TRBD1 TRBJ1-1 TRBV9 CASSPTPGTGNTEAFF TGTGCCAGCAGCCCAACCCCCGGGACAGGGAACACTGAAGCTTTCTTT
. TRBD2 TRBJ2-3 TRBV9 CASQLAGADTQYF TGTGCCAGCCAACTAGCGGGAGCAGATACGCAGTATTTT
once TRBD2 TRBJ2-5 TRBV2 CASSEARLAQETQYF TGTGCCAGCAGTGAAGCGAGACTAGCACAAGAGACCCAGTACTTC
. TRBD1 TRBJ1-1 TRBV2 CATQGARVAFF TGTGCCACTCAGGGGGCGCGAGTAGCTTTCTTT
. . TRBJ2-1 TRBV6-1 CASSVKLSADEQFF TGTGCCAGCAGTGTAAAATTATCTGCGGATGAGCAGTTCTTC
once . TRBJ1-2 TRBV23-1 CASSQYRGNGYTF TGCGCCAGCAGTCAATATCGGGGGAATGGCTACACCTTC
. . TRBJ2-7 TRBV11-1 CASSIRGHPGNEQYF TGTGCCAGCAGCATCCGGGGGCACCCAGGTAACGAGCAGTACTTC